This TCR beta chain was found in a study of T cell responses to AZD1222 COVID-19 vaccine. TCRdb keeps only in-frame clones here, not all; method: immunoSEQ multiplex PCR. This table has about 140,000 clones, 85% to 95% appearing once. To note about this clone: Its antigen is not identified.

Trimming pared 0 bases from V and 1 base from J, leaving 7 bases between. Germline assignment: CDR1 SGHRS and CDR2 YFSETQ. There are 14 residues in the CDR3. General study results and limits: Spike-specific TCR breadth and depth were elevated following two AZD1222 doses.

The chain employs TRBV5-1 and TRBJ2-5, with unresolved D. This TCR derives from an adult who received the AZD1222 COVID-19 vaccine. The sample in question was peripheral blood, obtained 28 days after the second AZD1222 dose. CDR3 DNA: TGCGCCAGCAGCTTGGGCAGCAGCCAAGAGACCCAGTACTTC. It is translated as CASSLGSSQETQYF.